Each of the 21 T cell receptor beta chains below was sequenced from the same sample in a study of blood T cell repertoires in COVID-19. Only in-frame clones appear in the TCRdb table, and some are missing; sequencing was by immunoSEQ multiplex PCR. Of roughly 200,000 clones in the sample, approximately 90% were seen once. Input material: PBMCs or T cells enriched from blood (not recorded which). These receptors were collected from a woman in her thirties who had recovered from COVID-19.

The chain recombines TRBV7-2 with TRBJ2-6; D is perhaps TRBD1 (6 bases). CDR1 is SGHTA, CDR2 FQGNSA, per germline. The CDR3 is made up of 17 amino acids. V was clipped by 5 bases and J by 0 bases, with 14 bases between them. The CDR3 reads CASSPDRPGSGANVLTF. Here the CDR3 DNA reads TGTGCCAGCAGCCCGGACAGACCTGGCTCTGGGGCCAACGTCCTGACTTTC.

The CDR3, as DNA: TGTGCCAGCAGTCGGACTAGCGGGTTGTACAATGAGCAGTTCTTC. This translates into CASSRTSGLYNEQFF. The chain joins TRBV6-5 to TRBJ2-1; TRBD2 agrees at 11 bases. The CDR3 length is 15 residues. Germline V gene sequence: CDR1 MNHEY, CDR2 SVGAGI. The V gene end was trimmed by 5 bases and the J gene end by 4 bases; junction bases not matched to a gene: 4.

V and J are TRBV2 and TRBJ1-2, with 10 bases matching TRBD1. The CDR3 has 14 amino acids. With V trimmed by 5 bases and J by 5 bases, 5 bases remained unmatched. Germline loops: CDR1 SNHLY, CDR2 FYNNEI. CDR3 loop: CASSLRDRGYGYTF. CDR3 in DNA: TGTGCCAGCAGTCTCCGGGACAGGGGTTATGGCTACACCTTC. Variable domain in full (rest from reference TRBV2 and TRBJ1-2): EPEVTQTPSHQVTQMGQEVILRCVPISNHLYFYWYRQILGQKVEFLVSFYNNEISEKSEIFDDQFSVERPDGSNFTLKIRSTKLEDSAMYFCASSLRDRGYGYTFGSGTRLTVV.

The J gene is TRBJ1-3, the V gene TRBV5-1; possibly TRBD1 for D (5 bases). This CDR3 has 13 residues. Germline V gene lookup returns CDR1 SGHRS and CDR2 YFSETQ. Trimming shortened V by 0 bases and J by 6 bases, and 7 bases separated the two germline ends. CDR3 amino acids: CASSLGQSNTIYF. The CDR3 nucleotides are TGCGCCAGCAGCTTGGGACAGTCAAACACCATATATTTT.

This chain joins TRBV6-5 and TRBJ1-6; no reliable D call. The CDR3 loop spans 13 amino acids. Trimming took off 3 bases at V and 4 bases at J, with 4 bases between the two ends. Germline lookup yields CDR1 MNHEY and CDR2 SVGAGI. CDR3 sequence: CASSYSYNSPLHF. DNA for the CDR3: TGTGCCAGCAGTTATAGTTATAATTCACCCCTCCACTTT.

The rearrangement links TRBV10-3 to TRBJ1-5; D gene uncertain. V dropped 4 bases and J dropped 0 bases, with 10 bases sitting between them. Per the germline V gene, CDR1 is ENHRY and CDR2 is SYGVKD. The length of the CDR3 is 15 residues. CDR3 sequence reads: CAISGPGDSNQPQHF. For the CDR3, the DNA is TGTGCCATCAGTGGTCCCGGGGATAGCAATCAGCCCCAGCATTTT.

The genes are TRBV19 and TRBJ1-1, with D maybe TRBD1 (5 bases). The CDR3 loop spans 14 amino acids. Germline V lookup: CDR1 LNHDA, CDR2 SQIVND (reference sequence). V was trimmed by 6 bases and J by 2 bases, leaving 13 bases between them. The CDR3 is CASRPGGGNTEAFF. The CDR3 nucleotides are TGTGCCAGTAGGCCCGGGGGGGGAAACACTGAAGCTTTCTTT. The variable domain in full, with the rest retrieved from reference TRBV19 and TRBJ1-1, is DGGITQSPKYLFRKEGQNVTLSCEQNLNHDAMYWYRQDPGQGLRLIYYSQIVNDFQKGDIAEGYSVSREKKESFPLTVTSAQKNPTAFYLCASRPGGGNTEAFFGQGTRLTVV.

This chain uses TRBV7-2 with TRBJ2-2, with 7 bases aligning to TRBD1. From germline, CDR1 is SGHTA and CDR2 FQGNSA. The V segment lost 4 bases and the J segment 6 bases; nucleotides outside the gene matches: 5. The CDR3 covers 14 residues. In DNA form, the CDR3 reads TGTGCCAGCAGCTCAGAAACAGGGGCCGGGGAGCTGTTTTTT. Amino acids: CASSSETGAGELFF.

The V gene is TRBV5-1, the J gene TRBJ1-4; TRBD1 matches 7 bases. CDR3 length: 14 residues. CDR1 and CDR2 from the germline V gene are SGHRS and YFSETQ. The V and J ends lost 5 bases and 2 bases, in that order; junction bases with no gene match: 3. CDR3 bases: TGCGCCAGCAGGGTGGGACAGACTAATGAAAAACTGTTTTTT. Encoded protein: CASRVGQTNEKLFF.

This clone was observed once. V usage is TRBV5-4 and J usage is TRBJ1-2, with 10 bases matching TRBD1. The V segment lost 3 bases and the J segment 5 bases; nucleotides outside the gene matches: 7. This CDR3 spans 15 amino acids. Germline assignment: CDR1 SGHNT and CDR2 YYREEE (reference sequence). DNA for the CDR3: TGTGCCAGCAGCTCACCCGGGACAGGGGATTATGGCTACACCTTC. This encodes CASSSPGTGDYGYTF.

Here the CDR3 reads CASSVPGTQETQYF. The CDR3 DNA reads as TGTGCCAGCAGTGTCCCCGGGACTCAAGAGACCCAGTACTTC. The chain links TRBV2 to TRBJ2-5; D is perhaps TRBD2 (6 bases). V lost 4 bases, J lost 2 bases, and 11 bases lay in between. CDR1 and CDR2 from the germline V gene are SNHLY and FYNNEI. This CDR3 contains 14 residues.

Comments on this clone: At one of its ends the junction is not consistent with the germline gene, which may arise from a read error. The chain is built from TRBV11-2 and TRBJ1-2, with TRBD1 matching 7 bases. The CDR3 has 13 residues. Germline lookup yields CDR1 SGHAT and CDR2 FQNNGV. The chain's CDR3 is CASSPGGNYGFTF. In nucleotides, the CDR3 is TGTGCCAGCAGCCCAGGGGGGAACTATGGCTTCACCTTC.

The chain employs TRBV4-1 and TRBJ2-1, with D tentatively TRBD1 (5 bases). V dropped 5 bases and J dropped 5 bases, with 7 bases sitting between them. CDR3 length: 12 amino acids. CDR1 is MGHRA, CDR2 YSYEKL, per germline. CDR3 protein: CASSATDNEQFF. CDR3 nucleotides: TGCGCCAGCAGCGCGACAGACAATGAGCAGTTCTTC.

This sequence joins TRBV6-5 and TRBJ1-1, with TRBD1 identical over 7 bases. CDR1 and CDR2 from the germline V gene are MNHEY and SVGAGI. J lost 6 bases, V lost 6 bases, and 7 bases had no gene match. The CDR3 extends over 13 amino acids. CDR3 sequence: CASRDRQLAEAFF. In DNA, the CDR3 is TGTGCCAGCAGGGACAGGCAATTGGCTGAAGCTTTCTTT.

The chain carries TRBV18 and TRBJ1-1; 8 bases are a match to TRBD1. The germline V gene encodes CDR1 KGHSH and CDR2 LQKENI. The CDR3 is 13 residues long. The V and J ends lost 3 bases and 4 bases, in that order; junction bases with no gene match: 1. As DNA, the CDR3 is TGTGCCAGCTCACCCGACAGGGGCACTGAAGCTTTCTTT. It codes for CASSPDRGTEAFF.

The chain is built from TRBV3-1 (or the pseudogene TRBV3-2) and TRBJ1-1; the D is unclear. Germline V gene sequence: CDR1 LGHDT, CDR2 YNNKEL (reference sequence). Trimming left V 1 base short and J 2 bases short, with 8 bases between. The CDR3 runs to 14 residues. The CDR3 bases are TGTGCCAGCAGCCAAGGAGGTCCTAACACTGAAGCTTTCTTT. This codes for CASSQGGPNTEAFF.

The chain has TRBV2 and TRBJ1-1; no definite D call. The CDR3 has 12 residues. Deletions cut 6 bases from V and 2 bases from J, with 7 bases between. Germline values: CDR1 SNHLY, CDR2 FYNNEI. The DNA for the CDR3 is TGTGCCAGCAGCATTTTTAACACTGAAGCTTTCTTT. This encodes CASSIFNTEAFF.

The V and J genes are TRBV27 and TRBJ2-1; TRBD2 agrees at 10 bases. Trimming removed 0 bases from V and 9 bases from J; junction bases left unmatched: 5. CDR3 length: 15 residues. Germline values: CDR1 MNHEY, CDR2 SMNVEV (reference sequence). CDR3 loop: CASSLSSGGAVEQFF. The CDR3 coding sequence is TGTGCCAGCAGTTTATCGAGCGGGGGGGCAGTTGAGCAGTTCTTC.

The sample holds one count of this clone. The genes are TRBV9 and TRBJ2-7; 10 positions match TRBD2. The CDR3 consists of 14 residues. J gave up 2 bases and V 10 bases, and 9 bases lay outside the gene matches. Germline V gives CDR1 SGDLS, CDR2 YYNGEE. The CDR3 DNA is TGTGCCCCCCCGCCTAGCGGGGGCACCTACGAGCAGTACTTC. Residues: CAPPPSGGTYEQYF.

This chain connects TRBV11-2 to TRBJ1-4, with D unclear. This CDR3 is built from 14 residues. V gave up 1 base and J gave up 7 bases, with 10 bases separating them. Germline V lookup: CDR1 SGHAT, CDR2 FQNNGV. CDR3 bases: TGTGCCAGCAGCTTAGGGCTGGGAGGTGAAAAACTGTTTTTT. It codes for CASSLGLGGEKLFF.

Here the CDR3 reads CASTIGGCNQPQHF. The CDR3 bases are TGTGCCAGCACCATAGGGGGCTGCAATCAGCCCCAGCATTTT. The chain is built from TRBV11-1 and TRBJ1-5; TRBD1 aligns across 7 bases. CDR1 and CDR2 (germline): SGHAT, FQDESV (reference sequence). This CDR3 has 14 residues. J gave up 2 bases and V 7 bases, and 5 bases lay outside the gene matches.